This TCR beta chain was sequenced in a study of blood T cell repertoires in COVID-19. Study information: The United States, Italy and Spain provided the acute and convalescent COVID-19 samples. Sample material is recorded as cDNA or gDNA derived from T cells, B-cell-depleted T cells, or PBMCs.

Per the study methods: Quantification of nucleated cells was approximated via reference gene primer amplification. Assay used: immunoSEQ multiplex PCR; TCRdb lists only in-frame clones, some missing. The DNA was the basis for D and trimming; V, J and clone size are from that table. Of approximately 70,000 clones in the sample, 90% were seen once. In germline, CDR1 is MGHRA, CDR2 YSYEKL. Trimming removed 0 bases at V and 3 bases at J, with 11 bases between. The CDR3 consists of 15 residues. Sequenced material: peripheral blood. The source of this sequence is a woman aged 18-35 years with acute or convalescent COVID-19. The chain is built from TRBV4-1 and TRBJ1-1, with D perhaps TRBD1 (5 bases). Here the CDR3 reads CASSQDLAGDTEAFF. The CDR3, as DNA: TGCGCCAGCAGCCAAGATCTGGCGGGGGACACTGAAGCTTTCTTT.